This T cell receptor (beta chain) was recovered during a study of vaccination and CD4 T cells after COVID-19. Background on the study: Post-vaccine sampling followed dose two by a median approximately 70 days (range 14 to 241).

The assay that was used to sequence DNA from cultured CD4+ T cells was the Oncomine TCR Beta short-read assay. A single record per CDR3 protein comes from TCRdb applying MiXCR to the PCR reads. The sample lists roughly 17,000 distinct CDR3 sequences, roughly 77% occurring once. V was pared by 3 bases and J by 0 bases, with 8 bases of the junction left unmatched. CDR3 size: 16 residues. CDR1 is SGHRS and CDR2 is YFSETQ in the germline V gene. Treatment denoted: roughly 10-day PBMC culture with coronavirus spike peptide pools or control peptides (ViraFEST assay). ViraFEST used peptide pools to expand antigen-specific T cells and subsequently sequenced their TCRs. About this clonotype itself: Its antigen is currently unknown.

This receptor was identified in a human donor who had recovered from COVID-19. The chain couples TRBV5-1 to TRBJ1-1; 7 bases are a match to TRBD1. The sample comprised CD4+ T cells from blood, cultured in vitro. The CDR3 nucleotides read TGCGCCAGCAGCTGGGGGTATGGGACAGTGAACACTGAAGCTTTCTTT. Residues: CASSWGYGTVNTEAFF.